This is a list of T cell receptor beta chains from one sample in a study of PD-1 blockade in classical Hodgkin lymphoma. The table came from immunoSEQ multiplex PCR; TCRdb's copy has only in-frame clones and leaves some out. Seen here are some 43,000 clones, about 88% observed once, and the top ten hold about 6%. The specimen was peripheral blood mononuclear cells (PBMCs), collected before the second cycle of nivolumab. The receptors were gathered from a human donor with classical Hodgkin lymphoma. Both conserved end residues are part of each CDR3. The D gene is left open where the match is weak. Clone size is given for some rows only: seen once, a few or many times, or a class if the clone is expanded.

TRBV7-9,TRBD1,medium-sized,TRBJ1-1,TGTGCCAGCAGCCAAAAGACAGGGGTCCACACTGAAGCTTTCTTT,CASSQKTGVHTEAFF
TRBV6-4,TRBD2,NA,TRBJ2-3,TGTGCCAGCAGTGGGACTAGCGGGACCCCAGATACGCAGTATTTT,CASSGTSGTPDTQYF
TRBV28,NA,NA,TRBJ1-1,TGTGCCACCAGCGAAGTGAACACTGAAGCTTTCTTT,CATSEVNTEAFF
TRBV19,TRBD2,NA,TRBJ2-6,TGTGCCAGTACCCGGCGGGGGGGGCCTGGGGCCAACGTCCTGACTTTC,CASTRRGGPGANVLTF
TRBV5-5,NA,NA,TRBJ1-5,TGTGCCAGCAGCTTGGGCGATACCCAGAATCAGCCCCAGCATTTT,CASSLGDTQNQPQHF
TRBV6-6,NA,few,TRBJ1-5,TGTGCCACCACCGAGTTCAATCAGCCCCAGCATTTT,CATTEFNQPQHF
TRBV11-2,NA,NA,TRBJ2-1,TGTGCCAGCAGCGTCGGGAATGAGCAGTTCTTC,CASSVGNEQFF
TRBV19,NA,NA,TRBJ2-7,TGTGCCAGTAGTATGTGGCATCCCCCGATCGAGCAGTACTTC,CASSMWHPPIEQYF
TRBV29-1,NA,NA,TRBJ2-7,TGCAGCGTTGATGATGACAGGTACGAGCAGTACTTC,CSVDDDRYEQYF
TRBV25-1,NA,few,TRBJ2-7,TGTGCCAGCTCCCCTGATGGGGGGTCGCAGTACTTC,CASSPDGGSQYF
TRBV5-4,NA,NA,TRBJ2-3,TGTGCCAGCAGCTTGGCCAGGAGGGGAGATACGCAGTATTTT,CASSLARRGDTQYF
TRBV2,NA,NA,TRBJ2-3,TGTGCCAGCAGTGAATCGTGGAGCACAGATACGCAGTATTTT,CASSESWSTDTQYF
TRBV9,TRBD1,once,TRBJ1-3,TGTGCCAGCAGCGTAGTAGACCAGGGACAGCTTGGAAACACCATATATTTT,CASSVVDQGQLGNTIYF
TRBV28,NA,NA,TRBJ2-1,TGTGCCAGCAGTTCCCGCGGGGCCGTCCAGAGCAATGAGCAGTTCTTC,CASSSRGAVQSNEQFF
TRBV7-3,NA,NA,TRBJ2-1,TGTGCCAGCAGCATACAGCCGGGGAACAGACAGTTCTTC,CASSIQPGNRQFF
TRBV21-1,NA,once,TRBJ2-7,TGTGCCAGCAGCGAAAAAGCGGGACAGGGCAACGAGCAGTACTTC,CASSEKAGQGNEQYF
TRBV15,NA,NA,TRBJ2-4,TGTGCCACCAGCAAAACAGGGTTGGCTCCGGACATTCAGTACTTC,CATSKTGLAPDIQYF
TRBV28,TRBD2,once,TRBJ2-7,TGTGCCAGCAGTTTAGGACTAGCGGGAGTCGGCGAGCAGTACTTC,CASSLGLAGVGEQYF
TRBV2,TRBD1,NA,TRBJ1-1,TGTGCCAGCAGCCCGGGACAGGGGGGGATTGAAGCTTTCTTT,CASSPGQGGIEAFF
TRBV6-1,NA,NA,TRBJ1-1,TGTGCCAGCACCATAACCCAACAAACTGAAGCTTTCTTT,CASTITQQTEAFF
TRBV5-1,TRBD2,NA,TRBJ2-3,TGCGCCAGCAGCTTGCTCCCGGGAGGGATCACAGATACGCAGTATTTT,CASSLLPGGITDTQYF
TRBV28,NA,NA,TRBJ2-1,TGTGCCAGCATCTTGGAGGGAGGCCTTTACAATGAGCAGTTCTTC,CASILEGGLYNEQFF
TRBV9,TRBD2,NA,TRBJ2-3,TGTGCCAGCAGCCCCCCCACTAGCGGGGGAGCTAGCACAGATACGCAGTATTTT,CASSPPTSGGASTDTQYF
TRBV6-1,NA,NA,TRBJ1-1,TGTGCCAGCAGTGAAGAAAGGGCTGCTTTCTTT,CASSEERAAFF
TRBV28,TRBD2,NA,TRBJ2-1,TGTGCCAGCAGCATTAGCGGGAGTCCCTACAATGAGCAGTTCTTC,CASSISGSPYNEQFF
TRBV21-1,NA,NA,TRBJ2-7,TGTGCCAGCAGCAAAGCACCGACGACTAGCGGGAGTCGTTACGAGCAGTACTTC,CASSKAPTTSGSRYEQYF
TRBV19,NA,NA,TRBJ1-2,TGTGCCAGTAGTATGGGAACTCGGGGCTATGGCTACACCTTC,CASSMGTRGYGYTF
TRBV19,TRBD1,NA,TRBJ2-2,TGTGCCAGTAGTATTGCCGGGACAGTGAACACCGGGGAGCTGTTTTTT,CASSIAGTVNTGELFF
TRBV25-1,TRBD1,NA,TRBJ1-2,TGTGCCAGCACCGCCCTGGACAGGGGGATAAGGGGCTACACCTTC,CASTALDRGIRGYTF
TRBV27,TRBD1,NA,TRBJ2-5,TGTGCCAGCAGTTTATCGTTCTCGGGGACAGGGTGGGAGACCCAGTACTTC,CASSLSFSGTGWETQYF
TRBV18,TRBD2,NA,TRBJ2-1,TGTGCCAGCTCACCAGGACTAGAGAGTGAGCAGTTCTTC,CASSPGLESEQFF
TRBV10-3,TRBD1,NA,TRBJ2-7,TGTGCCATCAGGGATACAGACAGGGGGAGCTCCTACGAGCAGTACTTC,CAIRDTDRGSSYEQYF
TRBV28,TRBD1,once,TRBJ2-1,TGTGCCAGCAGCCTCCAGGGGGTCAATGAGCAGTTCTTC,CASSLQGVNEQFF
TRBV7-2,TRBD2,once,TRBJ2-7,TGTGCCAGCAGCTTAGAGAGCGGGGGCCATATTTTTCTCGAGCAGTACTTC,CASSLESGGHIFLEQYF
TRBV7-3,NA,NA,TRBJ2-1,TGTGCCAGCAGCTCCACCTTCTCGGGCGCCCTCAATGAGCAGTTCTTC,CASSSTFSGALNEQFF
TRBV7-2,NA,few,TRBJ2-3,TGTGCCAGCAGCTTAGATAGGACGGCATACACAGATACGCAGTATTTT,CASSLDRTAYTDTQYF
TRBV6-1,NA,NA,TRBJ1-3,TGTGCCAGCAGGGACTCACCGCAATTCGGAAACACCATATATTTT,CASRDSPQFGNTIYF
TRBV2,TRBD2,NA,TRBJ2-3,TGTGCCAGTATGGTTAGCGGGGTCGGCACAGATACGCAGTATTTT,CASMVSGVGTDTQYF
TRBV11-2,TRBD2,NA,TRBJ2-6,TGTGCCAGCAGCTTACGACGGGAGCGGGGTTCTGGGGCCAACGTCCTGACTTTC,CASSLRRERGSGANVLTF
TRBV6-1,NA,NA,TRBJ2-7,TGTGCCAGCAGTGACATGGGCGGCTCGGACGAGCAGTACTTC,CASSDMGGSDEQYF
TRBV5-1,TRBD2,NA,TRBJ2-5,TGCGCCAGCAGCTTGGAACTAGCGGGAGCACGGGAGACCCAGTACTTC,CASSLELAGARETQYF
TRBV19,NA,NA,TRBJ1-2,TGTGCCAGTAGTATGGCGGGGAATGGCTACACCTTC,CASSMAGNGYTF
TRBV7-9,NA,NA,TRBJ2-7,TGTGCCAGCAGCTTAGCCGTCGGTGCCGAGCAGTACTTC,CASSLAVGAEQYF
TRBV10-3,TRBD2,NA,TRBJ2-1,TGTGCCACCCTAGCGGGAGGGGGGAATGAGCAGTTCTTC,CATLAGGGNEQFF
TRBV28,NA,once,TRBJ2-1,TGTGCCAGCAGAAGGGCGGGTGAGCAGTTCTTC,CASRRAGEQFF
TRBV14,TRBD2,NA,TRBJ2-2,TGTGCCAGCAGCCAAGAATGGACTAGCGGGGGGTTCGCCGGGGAGCTGTTTTTT,CASSQEWTSGGFAGELFF
TRBV19,TRBD1,NA,TRBJ2-6,TGTGCCACAACTTACCCGGACAGGGGGCTTGGGGCCAACGTCCTGACTTTC,CATTYPDRGLGANVLTF
TRBV7-2,TRBD1,NA,TRBJ1-2,TGTGCCAGCAGCTTAGCGTGGCAGGGGGCGGATGGCTACACCTTC,CASSLAWQGADGYTF
TRBV27,TRBD1,once,TRBJ1-2,TGTGCCAGCCCTACGGACAGGCAGTTATTTAACTATGGCTACACCTTC,CASPTDRQLFNYGYTF
TRBV19,NA,once,TRBJ1-4,TGTGCCAGTAGGGTTTCGGGCGCAACTAATGAAAAACTGTTTTTT,CASRVSGATNEKLFF
TRBV5-1,NA,NA,TRBJ1-2,TGCGCCAGCAGCTCGACACCCGGGGGCTATGGCTACACCTTC,CASSSTPGGYGYTF
TRBV9,NA,NA,TRBJ2-7,TGTGCCAGCGGAAGGGGGGACTACGAGCAGTACTTC,CASGRGDYEQYF